A single sample is the source of the 6 T cell receptor beta chains below, sequenced in a study of blood T cell repertoires in COVID-19. Repertoires were generated with immunoSEQ multiplex PCR, while TCRdb's copy carries only in-frame clones and drops some. This sample has 250,000 or so clones, with 70% to 90% found just once. The source material was PBMCs or T cells enriched from blood (not recorded which). These receptor sequences come from a woman aged 45 to 65 who had recovered from COVID-19.

The DNA of the CDR3 is TGTGCCAGCAGCCAAGATCCGGGACACATGTATGGCTACACCTTC. This gives the protein CASSQDPGHMYGYTF. The J gene is TRBJ1-2, the V gene TRBV4-2; a weak D match, TRBD1 (6 bases). The CDR3 has 15 amino acids. Germline V gene data show CDR1 as LGHNA and CDR2 as YNFKEQ. V lost 0 bases, J lost 5 bases, and 13 bases lay in between.

The CDR3, as DNA: TGCGCCAGCAGCCTAAAACTGGGACAGCTGAACACCGGGGAGCTGTTTTTT. This translates into CASSLKLGQLNTGELFF. The chain combines TRBV5-1 with TRBJ2-2; 7 bases align to TRBD1. CDR1 SGHRS and CDR2 YFSETQ come from the germline V gene. The CDR3 length is 17 residues. The V segment lost 4 bases and the J segment 1 base; nucleotides outside the gene matches: 10.

V and J are TRBV5-1 and TRBJ2-3; weak D call: TRBD2 (6 bases). The V end lost 1 base, the J end lost 2 bases, and 14 bases lay between the germline ends. The germline gives CDR1 SGHRS, CDR2 YFSETQ. The CDR3 is 16 amino acids. CDR3 residues: CASSLSAGGATDTQYF. CDR3 in DNA: TGCGCCAGCAGCTTGTCGGCGGGCGGGGCCACAGATACGCAGTATTTT.

The rearrangement uses TRBV3-1 (or the pseudogene TRBV3-2) and TRBJ1-2, with D possibly being TRBD1 (5 bases). The V and J ends lost 2 bases and 0 bases respectively, with 13 bases between them. Germline V CDR1 and CDR2: LGHDT, YNNKEL (reference sequence). This CDR3 is built from 16 residues. CDR3 region: CASSQHSGGANYGYTF. The DNA of the CDR3 is TGTGCCAGCAGCCAACACTCGGGGGGGGCTAACTATGGCTACACCTTC.

The J gene is TRBJ2-2, the V gene TRBV28, with D tentatively TRBD1 (6 bases). This CDR3 has 16 residues. V lost 3 bases and J lost 0, with 11 bases in between. The germline V gene encodes CDR1 MDHEN and CDR2 SYDVKM. The CDR3 nucleotides are TGTGCCAGCAGTTTCCCGGGACAAACGAACACCGGGGAGCTGTTTTTT. Amino acids: CASSFPGQTNTGELFF.

This chain joins TRBV5-1 and TRBJ1-6, with unresolved D. V lost 5 bases and J 8 bases, leaving 14 bases between the germline ends. Germline V gene sequence: CDR1 SGHRS, CDR2 YFSETQ. This CDR3 region has 14 residues. In nucleotides, the CDR3 is TGCGCCAGCAGGCTGTGGTCGCGTGATTCACCCCTCCACTTT. The encoded protein is CASRLWSRDSPLHF.